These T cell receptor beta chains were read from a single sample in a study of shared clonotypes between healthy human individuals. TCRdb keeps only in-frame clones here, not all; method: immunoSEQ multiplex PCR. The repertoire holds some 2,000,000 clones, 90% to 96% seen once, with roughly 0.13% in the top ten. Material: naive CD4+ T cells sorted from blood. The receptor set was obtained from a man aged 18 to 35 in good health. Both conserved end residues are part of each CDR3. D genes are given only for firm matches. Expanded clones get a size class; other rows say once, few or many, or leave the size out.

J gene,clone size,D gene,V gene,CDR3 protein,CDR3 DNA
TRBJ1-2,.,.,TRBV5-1,CASSFEPGPLLYGYTF,TGCGCCAGCAGCTTTGAACCGGGACCGCTCCTCTATGGCTACACCTTC
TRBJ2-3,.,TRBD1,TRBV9,CASSSQGVVGYTQYF,TGTGCCAGCAGCTCCCAGGGGGTCGTCGGATATACGCAGTATTTT
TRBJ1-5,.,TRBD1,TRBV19,CASNRGLNQPQHF,TGTGCCAGTAACAGGGGGCTCAATCAGCCCCAGCATTTT
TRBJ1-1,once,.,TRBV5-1,CASSFTGGNTEAFF,TGCGCCAGCAGCTTTACCGGCGGGAACACTGAAGCTTTCTTT
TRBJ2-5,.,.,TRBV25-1,CASSAPQETQYF,TGTGCCAGCAGTGCTCCCCAAGAGACCCAGTACTTC
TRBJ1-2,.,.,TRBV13,CASSLAAGQGGGYTF,TGTGCCAGCAGCTTAGCGGCAGGGCAGGGTGGAGGCTACACCTTC
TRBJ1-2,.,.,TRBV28,CASSFGGYGYTF,TGTGCCAGCAGCTTTGGGGGCTATGGCTACACCTTC
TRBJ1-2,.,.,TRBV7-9,CASSAPGLRFGYTF,TGTGCCAGCAGCGCGCCGGGACTTCGGTTTGGCTACACCTTC
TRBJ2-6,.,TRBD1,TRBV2,CASLAQGAIGANVLTF,TGTGCCAGCTTAGCACAGGGGGCGATCGGGGCCAACGTCCTGACTTTC
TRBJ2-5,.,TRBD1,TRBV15,CATSRDSGQGLETQYF,TGTGCCACCAGCAGAGATTCGGGACAGGGTCTAGAGACCCAGTACTTC
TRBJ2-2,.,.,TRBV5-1,CASSLGRHQGTGELFF,TGCGCCAGCAGCTTGGGACGCCACCAAGGCACCGGGGAGCTGTTTTTT
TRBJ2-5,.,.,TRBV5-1,CASRILETQYF,TGCGCCAGCAGAATATTAGAGACCCAGTACTTC
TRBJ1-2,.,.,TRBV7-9,CASSLDGQVNYGYTF,TGTGCCAGCAGCTTAGACGGGCAGGTTAACTATGGCTACACCTTC
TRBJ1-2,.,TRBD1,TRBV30,CAELTGTGGSGYTF,TGTGCTGAACTTACCGGGACAGGGGGATCTGGCTACACCTTC
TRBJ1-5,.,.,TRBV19,CASLAQGISNQPQHF,TGTGCCAGCCTAGCTCAGGGTATTAGCAATCAGCCCCAGCATTTT
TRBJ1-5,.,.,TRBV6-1,CASSEFSQGLNQPQHF,TGTGCCAGCAGTGAGTTCTCCCAGGGTCTCAATCAGCCCCAGCATTTT
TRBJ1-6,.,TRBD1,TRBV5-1,CASSLEGGGQPNSPLHF,TGCGCCAGCAGCTTGGAGGGCGGGGGACAGCCGAATTCACCCCTCCACTTT
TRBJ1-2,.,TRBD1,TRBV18,CASSPGQGTGDATF,TGTGCCAGCTCACCAGGACAAGGGACAGGGGATGCTACCTTC
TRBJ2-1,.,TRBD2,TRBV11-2,CASSFSGVSYNEQFF,TGTGCCAGCAGCTTTAGCGGGGTATCCTACAATGAGCAGTTCTTC
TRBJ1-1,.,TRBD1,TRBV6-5,CASSLLSGGNTEAFF,TGTGCCAGCAGTTTACTATCAGGGGGGAACACTGAAGCTTTCTTT
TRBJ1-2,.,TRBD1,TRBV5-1,CASSVSGTGGGYTF,TGCGCCAGCAGCGTCTCCGGGACAGGCGGTGGCTACACCTTC
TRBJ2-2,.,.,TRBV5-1,CASGDTGELFF,TGCGCCAGCGGGGACACCGGGGAGCTGTTTTTT
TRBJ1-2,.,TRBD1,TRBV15,CATSREEDRGRLEGYTF,TGTGCCACCAGCAGAGAGGAGGACAGGGGGCGCTTGGAGGGCTACACCTTC
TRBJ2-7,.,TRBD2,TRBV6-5,CASSGGREGASSSF,TGTGCCAGCTCGGGGGGGCGGGAAGGCGCCAGTTCGAGTTTC
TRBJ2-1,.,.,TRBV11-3,CASSYGVSYNEQFF,TGTGCCAGCAGCTACGGGGTGTCCTACAATGAGCAGTTCTTC
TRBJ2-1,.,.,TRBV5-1,CASSLDRPSYNEQFF,TGCGCCAGCAGCTTGGACAGGCCCTCCTACAATGAGCAGTTCTTC
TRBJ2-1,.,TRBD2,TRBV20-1,CSALLAVEQFF,TGCAGTGCCCTACTAGCGGTCGAGCAGTTCTTC
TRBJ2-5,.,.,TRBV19,CASSIFHSQSQETQYF,TGTGCCAGTAGTATTTTTCATTCACAGTCACAAGAGACCCAGTACTTC
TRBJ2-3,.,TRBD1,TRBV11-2,CASRRTGIPDTQYF,TGTGCCAGCAGGAGGACAGGGATCCCAGATACGCAGTATTTT
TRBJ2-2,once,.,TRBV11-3,CASSLLRSTGELFF,TGTGCCAGCAGCTTATTACGGAGCACCGGGGAGCTGTTTTTT
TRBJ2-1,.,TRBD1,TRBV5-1,CASSSQGYEQFF,TGCGCCAGCAGCTCACAGGGGTATGAGCAGTTCTTC
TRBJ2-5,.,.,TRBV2,CASRGNRKLWEETQYF,TGTGCCAGCAGGGGAAACAGGAAATTGTGGGAAGAGACCCAGTACTTC
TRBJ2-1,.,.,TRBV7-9,CASSQGGSYNEQFF,TGTGCCAGCAGCCAGGGCGGGTCCTACAATGAGCAGTTCTTC
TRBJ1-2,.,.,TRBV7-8,CASSPDRNYGYTF,TGTGCCAGCAGCCCGGATCGGAACTATGGCTACACCTTC
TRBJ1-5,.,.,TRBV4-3,CASSQVKGIRQPQHF,TGCGCCAGCAGCCAAGTAAAGGGGATACGACAGCCCCAGCATTTT